Presented here are 6 T cell receptor beta chains from one specimen sequenced in a study of blood T cell repertoires in COVID-19. TCRdb keeps only in-frame clones here, not all; method: immunoSEQ multiplex PCR. Of over 300,000 clones listed, over 75% are singletons. Source material: PBMCs or T cells enriched from blood (not recorded which). Receptors were obtained from a woman between 40 and 50 years old who had recovered from COVID-19.

This rearrangement joins TRBV2 to TRBJ2-2; 8 bases agree with TRBD1. Losses at the gene ends were 6 bases for V and 2 bases for J; bases not matched to a gene: 2. This CDR3 contains 14 residues. Germline V gene lookup returns CDR1 SNHLY and CDR2 FYNNEI. CDR3 coding DNA: TGTGCCAGCAGCGGACAGGGAAACACCGGGGAGCTGTTTTTT. Translating gives CASSGQGNTGELFF.

V usage is TRBV3-1 (or the pseudogene TRBV3-2) and J usage is TRBJ2-2; D is unclear. CDR1 LGHDT and CDR2 YNNKEL come from the germline V gene (reference sequence). Trimming stripped 0 bases from V and 6 bases from J, with 11 bases between. This CDR3 is built from 15 residues. CDR3 DNA sequence: TGTGCCAGCAGCCAAGATAAGAAAAGCGCCGGGGAGCTGTTTTTT. As protein: CASSQDKKSAGELFF.

The chain joins TRBV2 to TRBJ2-3; 10 bases fit TRBD2. This CDR3 region has 15 residues. The germline gives CDR1 SNHLY, CDR2 FYNNEI. V shed 8 bases, J shed 0 bases, and the junction held 5 bases outside the gene matches. CDR3 DNA: TGTGCCAGCTTTAGCGGGGGGATTAGCACAGATACGCAGTATTTT. Translating it yields CASFSGGISTDTQYF.

The chain carries TRBV25-1 and TRBJ2-2; 10 nucleotides align to TRBD1. The CDR3 contains 16 residues. The trim removed 2 bases at V and 6 bases at J, leaving 6 bases unmatched. Germline CDR1 reads MGHDK; CDR2 reads SYGVNS. The CDR3 nucleotides are TGTGCCAGCAGTGAACCGGGACAGGGGTTTCCCGGGGAGCTGTTTTTT. Translation: CASSEPGQGFPGELFF.

This chain uses TRBV24-1 with TRBJ2-1; 11 nucleotides agree with TRBD2. Trimming took 2 bases from V and 4 from J; bases not matched to a gene: 3. CDR3 length: 16 amino acids. Germline assignment: CDR1 KGHDR and CDR2 SFDVKD. This CDR3 is CATSDSTSGRYNEQFF. For the CDR3, the DNA is TGTGCCACCAGTGATTCAACTAGCGGGAGATACAATGAGCAGTTCTTC.

The chain is built from TRBV10-3 and TRBJ2-6; tentative D call: TRBD1 (5 bases). The V end was cut by 0 bases, the J end by 4 bases, with 10 bases between. This CDR3 comprises 16 residues. Germline lookup yields CDR1 ENHRY and CDR2 SYGVKD. Written as DNA, the CDR3 is TGTGCCATCAGTGAGTCTAGGGGCTCCGGGGCCAACGTCCTGACTTTC. Amino acids: CAISESRGSGANVLTF.